This record looks at one T cell receptor (beta chain) sequence and its context. The data stem from a study of tumor-infiltrating lymphocytes in oesophageal squamous cell carcinoma. TCRdb called the PCR reads again in MiXCR, with one record for every CDR3 protein. In the table there are about 10,000 distinct CDR3 sequences, less than 75% of which are singletons. V was clipped by 3 bases and J by 4 bases, with 8 bases between them. The length of the CDR3 is 13 residues. Germline values: CDR1 SGHTA, CDR2 FQGNSA. The specimen sequenced was esophageal tumor tissue. This TCR came from a female donor with esophageal squamous cell carcinoma. The J gene is TRBJ2-3, the V gene TRBV7-2; perhaps D is TRBD1 or TRBD2 (5 bases each). The CDR3 is CASSLGTADTQYF. CDR3 nucleotide sequence: TGTGCCAGCAGCTTGGGGACGGCAGATACGCAGTATTTT.